Below are 19 T cell receptor beta chains sequenced from a single sample in a study of blood T cell repertoires in COVID-19. Only in-frame clones appear in the TCRdb table, and some are missing; sequencing was by immunoSEQ multiplex PCR. The sample consists of roughly 250,000 clones, over 70% of them appearing once. The sample taken for sequencing was peripheral blood. The source is a human donor in a cohort sampled during active COVID-19.

This chain joins TRBV6-5 and TRBJ1-5; no clear D. Germline-derived CDR1 and CDR2 are MNHEY and SVGAGI. V was cut by 6 bases and J by 3 bases, with 15 bases left in between. The CDR3 has 15 amino acids. CDR3 residues: CASSVFMEANQPQHF. For the CDR3, the DNA is TGTGCCAGCAGCGTGTTTATGGAGGCCAATCAGCCCCAGCATTTT.

The chain has TRBV9 and TRBJ2-7; D might be TRBD1 (5 bases). CDR3 length equals 13 residues. The germline CDR1 and CDR2 sequences are SGDLS and YYNGEE. V was trimmed by 5 bases and J by 5 bases, leaving 14 bases between them. CDR3 amino acids: CASSYVGAHEQYF. Here the CDR3 DNA reads TGTGCCAGCAGTTATGTAGGGGCCCACGAGCAGTACTTC.

The genes are TRBV6-5 and TRBJ1-1; D gene unclear. Between the trimmed V and J ends, which lost 7 bases and 5 bases, there was a span of 14 bases. Per the germline V gene, CDR1 is MNHEY and CDR2 is SVGAGI. The CDR3 is made up of 13 amino acids. CDR3 in amino acids: CASTWGVGTEAFF. CDR3 DNA: TGTGCCAGCACGTGGGGAGTAGGGACTGAAGCTTTCTTT.

In this sample, this clone turned up a few times. The rearrangement uses TRBV4-2 and TRBJ2-2, with 8 positions matching TRBD2. Trimming removed 3 bases from V and 1 base from J; junction bases left unmatched: 19. Germline V CDR1 and CDR2: LGHNA, YNFKEQ. CDR3 length equals 21 residues. CDR3 in DNA: TGTGCCAGCAGCCATCGCGGTCGGGCGGGAGGACCCACTTGGAACACCGGGGAGCTGTTTTTT. Translated, it gives CASSHRGRAGGPTWNTGELFF.

The rearrangement uses TRBV18 and TRBJ2-2, with 9 bases identical to TRBD1. The V segment lost 6 bases and the J segment 7 bases; nucleotides outside the gene matches: 21. Germline lookup yields CDR1 KGHSH and CDR2 LQKENI. The CDR3 consists of 19 residues. In DNA form, the CDR3 reads TGTGCCAGCTCCCAAGATATCCGGGACAGGGACGGCAAAAACGGGGAGCTGTTTTTT. This translates into CASSQDIRDRDGKNGELFF.

The chain joins TRBV7-2 to TRBJ2-7; possible D gene TRBD1, 6 bases. V gave up 0 bases and J gave up 5 bases, with 14 bases separating them. Germline V gene data show CDR1 as SGHTA and CDR2 as FQGNSA. This CDR3 has 15 residues. The CDR3 DNA is TGTGCCAGCAGCTTAGCGGTACAGGGTGCCCACGAGCAGTACTTC. Translating it yields CASSLAVQGAHEQYF.

V is TRBV4-3 and J is TRBJ1-4; D is unclear. The length of the CDR3 is 15 residues. V gave up 2 bases and J gave up 5 bases, with 12 bases separating them. Germline V gene sequence: CDR1 LGHNA, CDR2 YSLEER. The CDR3 reads CASSQNGQLNEKLFF. The DNA for the CDR3 is TGCGCCAGCAGCCAAAATGGGCAGTTAAATGAAAAACTGTTTTTT.

V usage is TRBV7-2 and J usage is TRBJ2-2, with 8 bases fitting TRBD1. Germline assignment: CDR1 SGHTA and CDR2 FQGNSA. The V and J ends lost 1 base and 6 bases, in that order; junction bases with no gene match: 4. The CDR3 has 15 amino acids. CDR3 residues: CASSLVAGGAGELFF. The CDR3 DNA sequence: TGTGCCAGCAGCTTAGTCGCAGGGGGCGCCGGGGAGCTGTTTTTT.

The rearrangement uses TRBV3-1 (or the pseudogene TRBV3-2) and TRBJ2-1, with 7 bases fitting TRBD2. V shed 1 base and J 5 bases; nucleotides not matched to a gene: 5. The CDR3 contains 15 residues. Germline V gene sequence: CDR1 LGHDT, CDR2 YNNKEL (reference sequence). CDR3 residues: CASSQGGGSNNEQFF. For the CDR3, the DNA is TGTGCCAGCAGCCAAGGGGGGGGGAGCAACAATGAGCAGTTCTTC.

This clone has only one observation. The chain uses TRBV5-5 and TRBJ1-2, with TRBD1 identical over 8 bases. V shed 4 bases and J 6 bases; nucleotides not matched to a gene: 5. Per the germline V gene, CDR1 is SGHKS and CDR2 is YYEKEE (reference sequence). The CDR3 spans 13 residues. CDR3 amino acids: CASSTPTGDGYTF. The DNA of the CDR3 is TGTGCCAGCAGCACCCCGACAGGGGATGGCTACACCTTC.

The J gene is TRBJ1-2, the V gene TRBV6-1, with 7 bases matching TRBD1. The length of the CDR3 is 18 residues. Per germline, CDR1 MNHNS and CDR2 SASEGT. The V segment lost 4 bases and the J segment 3 bases; nucleotides outside the gene matches: 17. CDR3 nucleotide sequence: TGTGCCAGCAGTGCCCCGCCGGGACAGTCAGATCCATACTATGGCTACACCTTC. This codes for CASSAPPGQSDPYYGYTF.

This clone has more than one count but fewer than ten. The V gene is TRBV3-1 (or the pseudogene TRBV3-2), the J gene TRBJ2-5; 12 nucleotides match TRBD2. Germline lookup yields CDR1 LGHDT and CDR2 YNNKEL (reference sequence). This CDR3 region has 17 residues. With V trimmed by 0 bases and J by 4 bases, 6 bases remained unmatched. The CDR3 nucleotides read TGTGCCAGCAGCCAAGACCTAGCGGGGGGGCATGGAGAGACCCAGTACTTC. It specifies CASSQDLAGGHGETQYF.

The chain has TRBV3-1 (or the pseudogene TRBV3-2) and TRBJ2-1, with TRBD1 matching 7 bases. The CDR3 is 15 amino acids. With V trimmed by 4 bases and J by 7 bases, 10 bases remained unmatched. CDR1 is LGHDT and CDR2 is YNNKEL in the germline V gene (reference sequence). The CDR3 is CASSRWDSFHNEQFF. CDR3 in DNA: TGTGCCAGCAGCCGGTGGGACAGCTTTCATAATGAGCAGTTCTTC.

The V gene is TRBV28, the J gene TRBJ2-6; no definite D call. CDR3 size: 15 residues. The germline gives CDR1 MDHEN, CDR2 SYDVKM. The germline V and J ends were trimmed by 3 bases and 0 bases, with 6 bases remaining between them. Written as DNA, the CDR3 is TGTGCCAGCAGTTTTCGAGTCTCTGGGGCCAACGTCCTGACTTTC. Protein product: CASSFRVSGANVLTF.

About this clone: Other DNA sequences within the sample encode an identical CDR3. The V call is TRBV7-2, the J call TRBJ2-7; no reliable D call. Germline loops: CDR1 SGHTA, CDR2 FQGNSA. The CDR3 covers 12 residues. V dropped 2 bases and J dropped 3 bases, with 5 bases sitting between them. This CDR3 reads CASSLTSYEQYF. Here the CDR3 DNA reads TGTGCCAGCAGCTTAACCAGCTACGAGCAGTACTTC.

This clone was counted only a few times. This chain uses TRBV7-2 with TRBJ1-6; D is unclear. V lost 6 bases, J lost 9 bases, and 18 bases lay in between. The CDR3 consists of 15 residues. The germline gives CDR1 SGHTA, CDR2 FQGNSA. CDR3 sequence reads: CASSPPGGFGSPLHF. The CDR3 nucleotides read TGTGCCAGCAGTCCCCCGGGTGGTTTCGGTTCACCCCTCCACTTT. The full variable domain, its missing parts supplied by reference TRBV7-2 and TRBJ1-6, is GAGVSQSPSNKVTEKGKDVELRCDPISGHTALYWYRQSLGQGLEFLIYFQGNSAPDKSGLPSDRFSAERTGGSVSTLTIQRTQQEDSAVYLCASSPPGGFGSPLHFGNGTRLTVT.

V usage is TRBV16 and J usage is TRBJ1-6; 9 bases align to TRBD1. Per germline, CDR1 KGHSY and CDR2 FQNENV. The CDR3 runs to 16 residues. V gave up 6 bases and J gave up 5 bases; unmatched junction bases: 8. The DNA of the CDR3 is TGTGCCAGCAGGCCGGGGACAGGGCCAAATAATTCACCCCTCCACTTT. Translating it yields CASRPGTGPNNSPLHF.

V gene TRBV2 combines with J gene TRBJ1-4; 7 bases match TRBD1. With 6 bases clipped from V and 7 bases from J, the junction kept 2 bases outside the gene matches. The germline CDR1 and CDR2 sequences are SNHLY and FYNNEI. The CDR3 is 12 residues long. The CDR3 spells CASRDRVEKLFF. The CDR3 DNA sequence: TGTGCCAGCAGAGACAGGGTTGAAAAACTGTTTTTT.

The chain employs TRBV4-3 and TRBJ1-2; no firm D call. The CDR3 length is 14 residues. V was pared by 1 base and J by 3 bases, with 9 bases between. Germline V CDR1 and CDR2: LGHNA, YSLEER. CDR3 DNA: TGCGCCAGCAGCCAAGCCGGGTCCGACTATGGCTACACCTTC. This translates into CASSQAGSDYGYTF.